This T cell receptor (beta chain) was sequenced in a study of blood T cells in healthy people across ages. This clonotype was seen more than once but under ten times. In germline, CDR1 is SGHTA, CDR2 FQGNSA. Trimming took 8 bases from V and 2 from J, leaving 19 bases between them. The length of the CDR3 is 15 residues. It was with a sample-barcoded 5' primer and a J-beta primer mix that a second PCR of about 7 to 12 cycles was run. TCRdb redid the calling of the 5' RACE reads with MiXCR, one entry per CDR3 protein. This table has about 1.7 million distinct CDR3 sequences, about 28% appearing once. The source is a woman aged 25 to 39 in good health. The chain has TRBV7-2 and TRBJ2-7; D possibly uses TRBD1 or TRBD2 (5 bases each). What was sequenced was blood. CDR3 region: CASRPRQGATYEQYF. CDR3 sequence (DNA): TGTGCCAGCCGACCCCGGCAGGGAGCGACCTACGAGCAGTACTTC. The full variable domain, rest sourced from reference TRBV7-2 and TRBJ2-7, is GAGVSQSPSNKVTEKGKDVELRCDPISGHTALYWYRQSLGQGLEFLIYFQGNSAPDKSGLPSDRFSAERTGGSVSTLTIQRTQQEDSAVYLCASRPRQGATYEQYFGPGTRLTVT.